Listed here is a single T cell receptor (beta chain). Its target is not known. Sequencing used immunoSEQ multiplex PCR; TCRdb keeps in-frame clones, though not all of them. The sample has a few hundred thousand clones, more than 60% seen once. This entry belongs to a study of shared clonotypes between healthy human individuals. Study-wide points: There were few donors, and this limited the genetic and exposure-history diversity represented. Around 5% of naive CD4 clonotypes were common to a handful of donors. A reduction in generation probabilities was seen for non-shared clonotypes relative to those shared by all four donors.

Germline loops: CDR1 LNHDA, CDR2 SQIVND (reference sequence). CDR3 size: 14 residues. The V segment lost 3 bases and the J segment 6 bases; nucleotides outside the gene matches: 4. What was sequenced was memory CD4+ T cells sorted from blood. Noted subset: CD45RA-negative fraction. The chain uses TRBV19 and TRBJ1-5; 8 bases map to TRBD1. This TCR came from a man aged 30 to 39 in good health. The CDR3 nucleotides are TGTGCCAGTAGTATCGTACAGGGGGGTCAGCCCCAGCATTTT. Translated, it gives CASSIVQGGQPQHF.